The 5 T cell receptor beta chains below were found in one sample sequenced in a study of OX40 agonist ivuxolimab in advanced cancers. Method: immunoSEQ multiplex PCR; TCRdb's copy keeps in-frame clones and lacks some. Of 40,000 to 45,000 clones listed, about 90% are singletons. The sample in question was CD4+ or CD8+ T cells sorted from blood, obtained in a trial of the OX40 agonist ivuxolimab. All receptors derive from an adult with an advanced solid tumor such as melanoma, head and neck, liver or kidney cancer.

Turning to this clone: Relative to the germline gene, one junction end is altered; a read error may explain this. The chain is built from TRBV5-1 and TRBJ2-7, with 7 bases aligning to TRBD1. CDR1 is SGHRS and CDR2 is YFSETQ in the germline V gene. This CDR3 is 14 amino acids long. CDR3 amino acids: CASSLQGSSYKQYF. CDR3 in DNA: TGCGCCAGCAGCTTACAGGGGAGCTCCTACAAGCAGTACTTC. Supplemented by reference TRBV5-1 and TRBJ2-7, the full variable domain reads KAGVTQTPRYLIKTRGQQVTLSCSPISGHRSVSWYQQTPGQGLQFLFEYFSETQRNKGNFPGRFSGRQFSNSRSEMNVSTLELGDSALYLCASSLQGSSYKQYFGPGTRLTVT.

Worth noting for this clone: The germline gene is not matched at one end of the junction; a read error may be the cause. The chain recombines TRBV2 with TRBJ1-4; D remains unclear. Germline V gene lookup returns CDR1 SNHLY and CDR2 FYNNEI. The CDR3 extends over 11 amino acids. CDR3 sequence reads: CASRSEGHSHF. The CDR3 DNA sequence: TGTGCCAGCAGGTCAGAAGGTCATTCGCATTTT.

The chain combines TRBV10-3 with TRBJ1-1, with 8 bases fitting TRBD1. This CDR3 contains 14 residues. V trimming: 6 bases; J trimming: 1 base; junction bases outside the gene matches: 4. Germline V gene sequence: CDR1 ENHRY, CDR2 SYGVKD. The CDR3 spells CAIRSDRGNTEAFF. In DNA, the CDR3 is TGTGCCATCAGATCAGACAGGGGGAACACTGAAGCTTTCTTT.

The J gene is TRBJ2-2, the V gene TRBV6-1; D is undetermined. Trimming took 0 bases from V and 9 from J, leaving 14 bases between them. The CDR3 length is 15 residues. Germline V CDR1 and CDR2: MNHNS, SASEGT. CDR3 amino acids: CASSEAVGKTRELFF. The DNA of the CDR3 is TGTGCCAGCAGTGAAGCAGTAGGAAAAACCCGGGAGCTGTTTTTT.

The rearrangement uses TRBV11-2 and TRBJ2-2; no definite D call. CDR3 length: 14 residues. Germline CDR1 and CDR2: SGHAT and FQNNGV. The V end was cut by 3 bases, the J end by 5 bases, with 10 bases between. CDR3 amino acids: CASSLGAQTGELFF. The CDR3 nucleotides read TGTGCCAGCAGCTTGGGTGCCCAAACCGGGGAGCTGTTTTTT.